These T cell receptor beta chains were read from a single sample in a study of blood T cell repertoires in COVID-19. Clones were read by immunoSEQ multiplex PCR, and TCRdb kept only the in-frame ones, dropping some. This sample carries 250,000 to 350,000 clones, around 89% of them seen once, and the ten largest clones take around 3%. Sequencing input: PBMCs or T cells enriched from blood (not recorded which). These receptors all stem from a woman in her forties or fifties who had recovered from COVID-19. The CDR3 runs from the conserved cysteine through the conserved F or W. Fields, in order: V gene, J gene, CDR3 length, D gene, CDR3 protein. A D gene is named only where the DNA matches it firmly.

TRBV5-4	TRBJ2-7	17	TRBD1	CASSRRVGTGKTYEQYF
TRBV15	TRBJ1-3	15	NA	CATSRDGTPMDTIYF
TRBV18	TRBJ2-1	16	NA	CASSPPGGRAYNEQFF
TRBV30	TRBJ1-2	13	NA	CAWISRVPNGYTF
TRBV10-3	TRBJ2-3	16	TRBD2	CAISEASGRLGDTQYF
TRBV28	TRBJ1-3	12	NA	CASSLLRNTIYF
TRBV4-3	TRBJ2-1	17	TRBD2	CASSQRMGLTTYNEQFF
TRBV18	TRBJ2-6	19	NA	CASSPRAKVAWEGANVLTF
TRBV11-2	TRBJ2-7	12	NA	CASSLGTYEQYF
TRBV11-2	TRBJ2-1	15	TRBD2	CASSSSSGSYNEQFF
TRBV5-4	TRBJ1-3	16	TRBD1	CASSAGQPNSGNTIYF
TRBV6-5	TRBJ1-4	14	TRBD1	CASRIQGALEKLFF
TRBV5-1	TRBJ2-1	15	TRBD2	CATRGSGRAEDEQFF
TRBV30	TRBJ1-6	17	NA	CAWSVRGLSAYNSPLHF